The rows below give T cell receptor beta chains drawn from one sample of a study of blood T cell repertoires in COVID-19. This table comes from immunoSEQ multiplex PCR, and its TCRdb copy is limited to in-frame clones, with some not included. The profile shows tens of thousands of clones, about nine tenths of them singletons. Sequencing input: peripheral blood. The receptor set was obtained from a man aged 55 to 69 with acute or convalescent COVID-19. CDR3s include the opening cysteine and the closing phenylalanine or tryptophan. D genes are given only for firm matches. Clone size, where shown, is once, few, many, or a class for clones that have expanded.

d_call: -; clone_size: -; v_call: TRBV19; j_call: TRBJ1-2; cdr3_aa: CASSKQGGPYGYTF; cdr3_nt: TGTGCCAGTAGTAAGCAGGGTGGACCATATGGCTACACCTTC
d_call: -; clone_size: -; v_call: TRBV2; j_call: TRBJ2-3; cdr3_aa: CASSGGGGDTQYF; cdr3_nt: TGTGCCAGCAGTGGGGGAGGAGGGGATACGCAGTATTTT
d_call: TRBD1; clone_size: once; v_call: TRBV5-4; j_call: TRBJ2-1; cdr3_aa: CASSPRQGAMYEQFF; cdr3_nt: TGTGCCAGCAGCCCCCGGCAGGGGGCGATGTATGAGCAGTTCTTC
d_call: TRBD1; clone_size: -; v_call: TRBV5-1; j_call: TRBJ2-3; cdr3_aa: CASSPDRVGADTQYF; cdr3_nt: TGCGCCAGCAGCCCGGACAGGGTGGGGGCAGATACGCAGTATTTT
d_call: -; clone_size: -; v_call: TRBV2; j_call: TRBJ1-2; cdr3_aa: CASSVTLAGGEENGDGYTF; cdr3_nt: TGTGCCAGCAGCGTCACCCTAGCGGGAGGGGAGGAGAATGGGGATGGCTACACCTTC
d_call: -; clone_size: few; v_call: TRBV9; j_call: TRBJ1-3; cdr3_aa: CASSDQGFTGNTIYF; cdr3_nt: TGTGCCAGCAGCGATCAGGGTTTTACTGGAAACACCATATATTTT
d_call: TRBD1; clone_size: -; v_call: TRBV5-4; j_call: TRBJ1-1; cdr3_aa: CASSLGPGTGGGTEAFF; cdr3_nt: TGTGCCAGCAGCTTGGGCCCCGGGACAGGGGGGGGCACTGAAGCTTTCTTT
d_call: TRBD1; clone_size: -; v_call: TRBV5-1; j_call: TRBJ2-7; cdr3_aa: CASSETTGDPSYEQYF; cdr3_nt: TGCGCCAGCAGCGAAACCACAGGGGACCCTTCCTACGAGCAGTACTTC
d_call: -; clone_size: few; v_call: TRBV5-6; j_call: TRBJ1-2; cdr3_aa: CASSPRQLRYGYTF; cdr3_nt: TGTGCCAGCAGCCCGCGACAGTTACGCTATGGCTACACCTTC
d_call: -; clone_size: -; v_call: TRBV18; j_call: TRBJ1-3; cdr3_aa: CASSPGAPGNTIYF; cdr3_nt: TGTGCCAGCTCACCAGGGGCGCCTGGAAACACCATATATTTT
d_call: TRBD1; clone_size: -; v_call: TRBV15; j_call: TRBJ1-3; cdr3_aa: CATSRPTGPSRNTIYF; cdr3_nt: TGTGCCACCAGCAGACCGACAGGGCCAAGCAGAAACACCATATATTTT
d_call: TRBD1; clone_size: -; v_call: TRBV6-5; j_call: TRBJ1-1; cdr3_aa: CASRTGRTEAFF; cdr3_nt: TGTGCCAGCAGGACAGGGCGGACTGAAGCTTTCTTT
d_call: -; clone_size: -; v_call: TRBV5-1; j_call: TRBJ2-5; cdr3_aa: CASRKSLPQETQYF; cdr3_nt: TGCGCCAGCAGAAAATCTCTCCCCCAAGAGACCCAGTACTTC
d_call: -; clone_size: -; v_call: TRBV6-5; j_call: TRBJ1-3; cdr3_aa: CASGQYVWTLNTIYF; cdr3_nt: TGTGCCAGCGGGCAGTACGTTTGGACACTAAACACCATATATTTT
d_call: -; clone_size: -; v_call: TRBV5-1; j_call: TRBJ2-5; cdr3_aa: CASSLVTSSETQYF; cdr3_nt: TGCGCCAGCAGCTTGGTGACATCCAGTGAGACCCAGTACTTC
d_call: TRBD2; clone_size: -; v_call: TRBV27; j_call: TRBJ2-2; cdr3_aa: CASSLGGKAGELFF; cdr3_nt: TGTGCCAGCAGTTTGGGAGGGAAAGCCGGGGAGCTGTTTTTT
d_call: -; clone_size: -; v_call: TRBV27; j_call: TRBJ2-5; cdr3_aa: CASSPGPRRETQYF; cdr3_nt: TGTGCCAGCAGTCCAGGACCGAGGAGGGAGACCCAGTACTTC
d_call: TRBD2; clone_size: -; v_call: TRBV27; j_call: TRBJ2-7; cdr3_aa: CASSPLLLLESPGGTYEQYF; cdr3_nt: TGTGCCAGCAGTCCCCTCCTCCTACTAGAGTCCCCGGGGGGGACCTACGAGCAGTACTTC
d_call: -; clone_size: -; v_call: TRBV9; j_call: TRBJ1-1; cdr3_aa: CASSVGTSNTEAFF; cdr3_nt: TGTGCCAGCAGCGTAGGGACTTCGAACACTGAAGCTTTCTTT
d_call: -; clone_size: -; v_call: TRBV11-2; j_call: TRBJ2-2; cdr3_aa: CASSPVTGELFF; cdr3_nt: TGTGCCAGCAGCCCCGTCACCGGGGAGCTGTTTTTT
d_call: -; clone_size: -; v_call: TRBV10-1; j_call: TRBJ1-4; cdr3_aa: CASSFSTNEKLFF; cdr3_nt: TGCGCCTCTTCCTTTTCAACTAATGAAAAACTGTTTTTT
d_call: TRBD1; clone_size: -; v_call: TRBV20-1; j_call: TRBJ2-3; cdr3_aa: CSAHRGDTQYF; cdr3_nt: TGCAGTGCTCACAGGGGGGATACGCAGTATTTT